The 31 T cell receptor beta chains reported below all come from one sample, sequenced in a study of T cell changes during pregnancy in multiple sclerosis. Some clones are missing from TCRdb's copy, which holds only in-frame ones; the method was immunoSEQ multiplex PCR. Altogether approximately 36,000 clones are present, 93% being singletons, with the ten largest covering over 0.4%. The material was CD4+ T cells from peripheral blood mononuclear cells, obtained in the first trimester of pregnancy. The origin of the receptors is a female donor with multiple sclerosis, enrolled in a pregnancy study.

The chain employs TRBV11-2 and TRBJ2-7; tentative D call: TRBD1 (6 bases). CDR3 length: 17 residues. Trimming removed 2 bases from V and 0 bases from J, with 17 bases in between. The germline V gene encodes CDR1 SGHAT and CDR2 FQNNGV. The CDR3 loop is CASSLLTGTRVSYEQYF. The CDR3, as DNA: TGTGCCAGCAGCTTACTCACCGGGACAAGGGTCTCCTACGAGCAGTACTTC.

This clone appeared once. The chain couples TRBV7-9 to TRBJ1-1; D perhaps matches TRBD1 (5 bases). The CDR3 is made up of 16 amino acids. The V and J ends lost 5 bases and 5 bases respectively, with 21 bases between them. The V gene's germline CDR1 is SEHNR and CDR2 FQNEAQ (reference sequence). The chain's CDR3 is CASSRHGTAGRTEAFF. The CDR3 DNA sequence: TGTGCCAGCAGCCGTCATGGGACCGCGGGAAGGACTGAAGCTTTCTTT.

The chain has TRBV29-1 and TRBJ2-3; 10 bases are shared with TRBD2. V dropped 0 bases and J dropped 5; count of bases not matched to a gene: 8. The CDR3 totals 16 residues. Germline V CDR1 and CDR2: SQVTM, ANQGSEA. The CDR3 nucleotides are TGCAGCGTTGAAGAAGCAGCGGGAGGGCCTTTAGATACGCAGTATTTT. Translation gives CSVEEAAGGPLDTQYF.

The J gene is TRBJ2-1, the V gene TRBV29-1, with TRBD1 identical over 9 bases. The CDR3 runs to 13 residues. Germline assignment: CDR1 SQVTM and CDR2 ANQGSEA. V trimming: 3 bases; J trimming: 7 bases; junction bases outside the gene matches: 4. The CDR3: CSVDGTGRNEQFF. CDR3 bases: TGCAGCGTTGACGGGACAGGGAGGAATGAGCAGTTCTTC.

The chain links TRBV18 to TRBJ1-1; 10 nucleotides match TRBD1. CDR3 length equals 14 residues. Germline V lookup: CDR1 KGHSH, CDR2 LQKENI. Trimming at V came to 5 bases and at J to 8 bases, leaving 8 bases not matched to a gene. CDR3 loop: CASSTAGQGLEAFF. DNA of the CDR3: TGTGCCAGCTCAACCGCGGGACAGGGGCTAGAAGCTTTCTTT.

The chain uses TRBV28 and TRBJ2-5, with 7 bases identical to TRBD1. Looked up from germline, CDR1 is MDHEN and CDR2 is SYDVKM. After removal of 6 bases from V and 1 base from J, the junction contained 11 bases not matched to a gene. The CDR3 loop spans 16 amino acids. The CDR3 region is CASSSLGKGAQETQYF. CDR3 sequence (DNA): TGTGCCAGCAGCTCTCTGGGGAAGGGGGCCCAAGAGACCCAGTACTTC.

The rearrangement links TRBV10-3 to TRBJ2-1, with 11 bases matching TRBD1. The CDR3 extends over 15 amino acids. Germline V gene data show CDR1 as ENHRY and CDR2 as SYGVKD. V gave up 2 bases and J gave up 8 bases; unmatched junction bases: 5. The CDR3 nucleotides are TGTGCCATCAGTGAGGCGGACAGGGGGCACGATGAGCAGTTCTTC. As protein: CAISEADRGHDEQFF.

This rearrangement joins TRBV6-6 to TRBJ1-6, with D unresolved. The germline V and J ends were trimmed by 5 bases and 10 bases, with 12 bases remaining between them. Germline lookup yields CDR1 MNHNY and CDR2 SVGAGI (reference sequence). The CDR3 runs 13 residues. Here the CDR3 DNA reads TGTGCCAGCAGTCGCACGGGTGGCTCACCCCTCCACTTT. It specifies CASSRTGGSPLHF.

The CDR3 DNA follows: TGTGCCAGTAGATCAGGACTATACAACACTGAAGCTTTCTTT. Translation: CASRSGLYNTEAFF. The V call is TRBV19, the J call TRBJ1-1; the D is unclear. Trimming left V 6 bases short and J 2 bases short, with 13 bases between. Germline CDR1 reads LNHDA; CDR2 reads SQIVND (reference sequence). This CDR3 comprises 14 residues.

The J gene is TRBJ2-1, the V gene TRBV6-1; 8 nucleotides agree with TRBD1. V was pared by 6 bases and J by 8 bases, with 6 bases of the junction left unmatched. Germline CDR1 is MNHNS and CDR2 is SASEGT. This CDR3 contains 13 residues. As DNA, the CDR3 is TGTGCCAGCAGAAGACCAGGGGGCGATGAGCAGTTCTTC. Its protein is CASRRPGGDEQFF.

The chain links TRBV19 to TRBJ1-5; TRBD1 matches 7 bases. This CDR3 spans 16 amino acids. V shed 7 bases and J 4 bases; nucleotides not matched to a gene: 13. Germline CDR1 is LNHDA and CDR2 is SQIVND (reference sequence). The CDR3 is CASNSRRDRVNQPQHF. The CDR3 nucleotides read TGTGCCAGTAATTCTAGAAGGGACAGAGTTAATCAGCCCCAGCATTTT.

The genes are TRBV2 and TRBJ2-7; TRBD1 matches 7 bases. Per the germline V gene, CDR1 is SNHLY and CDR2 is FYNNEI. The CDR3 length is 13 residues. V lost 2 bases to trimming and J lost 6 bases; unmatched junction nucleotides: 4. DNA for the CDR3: TGTGCCAGCAGTGAAACGAACAGGGGCGAGCAGTACTTC. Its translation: CASSETNRGEQYF.

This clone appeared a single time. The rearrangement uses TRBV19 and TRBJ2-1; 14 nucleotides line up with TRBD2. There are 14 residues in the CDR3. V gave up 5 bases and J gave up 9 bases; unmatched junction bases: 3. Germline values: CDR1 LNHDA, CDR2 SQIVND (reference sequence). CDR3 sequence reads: CASSGTSGSIEQFF. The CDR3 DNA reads TGTGCCAGTAGTGGGACTAGCGGGAGCATTGAGCAGTTCTTC.

DNA of the CDR3: TGTGCCAGCAGTTACTCGCAAACGGGGGAGACCCAGTACTTC. Residues: CASSYSQTGETQYF. The chain couples TRBV6-5 to TRBJ2-5, with D possibly being TRBD2 (5 bases). The CDR3 sequence is 14 residues long. V shed 0 bases and J shed 5 bases, with 10 bases lying between them. Germline CDR1 MNHEY, CDR2 SVGAGI.

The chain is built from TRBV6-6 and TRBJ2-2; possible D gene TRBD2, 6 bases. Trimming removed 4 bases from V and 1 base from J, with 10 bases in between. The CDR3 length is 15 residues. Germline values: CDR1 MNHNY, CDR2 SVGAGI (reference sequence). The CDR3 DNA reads TGTGCCAGCAGTTTCGGGAGTGAGAACACCGGGGAGCTGTTTTTT. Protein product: CASSFGSENTGELFF.

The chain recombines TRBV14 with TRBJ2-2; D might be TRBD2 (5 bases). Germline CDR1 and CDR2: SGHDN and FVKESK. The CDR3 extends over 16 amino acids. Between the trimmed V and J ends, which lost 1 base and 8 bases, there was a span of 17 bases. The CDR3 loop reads CASSQGTPLGPGELFF. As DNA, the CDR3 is TGTGCCAGCAGCCAAGGGACCCCACTAGGACCGGGGGAGCTGTTTTTT.

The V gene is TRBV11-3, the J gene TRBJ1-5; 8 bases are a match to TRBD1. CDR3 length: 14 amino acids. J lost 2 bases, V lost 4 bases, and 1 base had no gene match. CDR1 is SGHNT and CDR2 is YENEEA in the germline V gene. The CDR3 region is CASSSTGGNQPQHF. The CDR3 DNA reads TGTGCCAGCAGCTCGACAGGGGGCAATCAGCCCCAGCATTTT.

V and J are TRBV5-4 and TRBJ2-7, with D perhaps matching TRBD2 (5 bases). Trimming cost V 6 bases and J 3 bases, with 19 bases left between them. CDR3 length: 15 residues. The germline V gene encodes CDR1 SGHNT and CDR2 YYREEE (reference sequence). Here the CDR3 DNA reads TGTGCCAGCACCGTCGACTCCTCCGGGGTCTACGAGCAGTACTTC. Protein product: CASTVDSSGVYEQYF.

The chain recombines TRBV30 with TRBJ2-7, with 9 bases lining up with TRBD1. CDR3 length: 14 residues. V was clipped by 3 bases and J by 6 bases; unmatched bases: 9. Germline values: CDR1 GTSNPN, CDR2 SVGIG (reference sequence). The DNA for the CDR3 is TGTGCCTGGAGCCGTGACAGGGGGATCTCCGAGCAGTACTTC. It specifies CAWSRDRGISEQYF.

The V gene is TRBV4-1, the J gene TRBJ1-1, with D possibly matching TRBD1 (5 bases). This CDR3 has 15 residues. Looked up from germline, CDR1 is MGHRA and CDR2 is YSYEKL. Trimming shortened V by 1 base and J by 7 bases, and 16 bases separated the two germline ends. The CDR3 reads CASSQAAGKIGEAFF. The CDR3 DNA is TGCGCCAGCAGCCAAGCGGCAGGGAAGATTGGTGAAGCTTTCTTT.

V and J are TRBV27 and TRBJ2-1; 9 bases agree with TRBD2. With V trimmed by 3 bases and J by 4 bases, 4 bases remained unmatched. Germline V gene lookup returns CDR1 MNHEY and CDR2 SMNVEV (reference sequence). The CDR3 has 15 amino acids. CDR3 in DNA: TGTGCCAGCAGTTTCCAGCTAGCGGGGTACAATGAGCAGTTCTTC. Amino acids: CASSFQLAGYNEQFF.

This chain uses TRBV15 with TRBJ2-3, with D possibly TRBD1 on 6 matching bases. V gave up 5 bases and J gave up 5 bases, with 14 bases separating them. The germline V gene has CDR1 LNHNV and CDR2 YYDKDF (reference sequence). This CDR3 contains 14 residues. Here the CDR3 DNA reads TGTGCCACCAGCCTTACAGGGTTTGGAGATACGCAGTATTTT. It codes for CATSLTGFGDTQYF.

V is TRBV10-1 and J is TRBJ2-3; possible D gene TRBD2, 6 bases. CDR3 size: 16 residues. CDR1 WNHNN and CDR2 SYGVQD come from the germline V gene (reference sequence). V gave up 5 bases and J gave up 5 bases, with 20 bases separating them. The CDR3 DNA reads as TGCGCCAGCAGTCCGACTAGTGGGACTCGTCGAGATACGCAGTATTTT. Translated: CASSPTSGTRRDTQYF.

The CDR3 DNA reads TGTGCCAGGAGGGTCGGTGGACAGGTCCACGAGCAGTACTTC. Its protein is CARRVGGQVHEQYF. The genes are TRBV11-2 and TRBJ2-5; TRBD1 aligns across 7 bases. The J call may be in error: the DNA end matches TRBJ2-7 better. From germline, CDR1 is SGHAT and CDR2 FQNNGV. This CDR3 has 14 residues.

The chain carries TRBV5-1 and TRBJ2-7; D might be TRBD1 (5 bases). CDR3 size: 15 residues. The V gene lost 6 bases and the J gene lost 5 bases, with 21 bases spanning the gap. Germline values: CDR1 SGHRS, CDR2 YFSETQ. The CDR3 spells CASKESGHSSNEQYF. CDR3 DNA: TGCGCCAGCAAAGAGTCCGGACACTCGTCAAACGAGCAGTACTTC.

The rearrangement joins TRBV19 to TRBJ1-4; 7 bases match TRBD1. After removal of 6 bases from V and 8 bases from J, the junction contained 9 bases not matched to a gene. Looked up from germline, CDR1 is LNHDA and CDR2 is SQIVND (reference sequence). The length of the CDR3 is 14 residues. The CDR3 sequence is CASRPGQRGEKLFF. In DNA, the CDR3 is TGTGCCAGTAGGCCGGGACAGCGTGGCGAAAAACTGTTTTTT.

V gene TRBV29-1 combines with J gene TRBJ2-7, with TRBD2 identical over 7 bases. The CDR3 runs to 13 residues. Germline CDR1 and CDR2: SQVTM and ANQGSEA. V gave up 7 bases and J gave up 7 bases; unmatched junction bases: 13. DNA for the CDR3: TGCAGCGCCTCGGGAGGTTCGTTGTGGGAGCAGTACTTC. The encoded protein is CSASGGSLWEQYF.

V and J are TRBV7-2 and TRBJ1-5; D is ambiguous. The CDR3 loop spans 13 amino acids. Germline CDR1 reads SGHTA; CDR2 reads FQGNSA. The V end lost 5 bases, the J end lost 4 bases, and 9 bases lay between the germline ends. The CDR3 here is CASSTRGNQPQHF. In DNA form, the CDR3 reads TGTGCCAGCAGCACCCGGGGTAATCAGCCCCAGCATTTT.

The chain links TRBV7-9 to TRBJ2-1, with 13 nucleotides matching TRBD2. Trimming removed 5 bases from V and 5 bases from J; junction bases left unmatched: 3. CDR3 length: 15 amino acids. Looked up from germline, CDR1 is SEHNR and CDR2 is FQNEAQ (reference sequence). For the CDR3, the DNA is TGTGCCAGCAGCCCCGGGACTAGCGGGGACAATGAGCAGTTCTTC. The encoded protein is CASSPGTSGDNEQFF.

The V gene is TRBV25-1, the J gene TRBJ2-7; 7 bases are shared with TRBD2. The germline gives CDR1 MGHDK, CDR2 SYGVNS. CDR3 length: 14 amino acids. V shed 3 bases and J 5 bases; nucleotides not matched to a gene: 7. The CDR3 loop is CASSDGSGAHEQYF. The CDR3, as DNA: TGTGCCAGCAGTGATGGGAGCGGGGCTCACGAGCAGTACTTC.

The DNA for the CDR3 is TGTGCCAGCAGTTTCTCCTTGCGGGATACGCAGTATTTT. This gives the protein CASSFSLRDTQYF. The rearrangement joins TRBV2 to TRBJ2-3; no definite D call. V lost 5 bases to trimming and J lost 6 bases, with 12 bases between them. This CDR3 is built from 13 residues. Germline assignment: CDR1 SNHLY and CDR2 FYNNEI.